A selection of T cell receptor beta chains follows, all from one sample in a study of T cell responses to AZD1222 COVID-19 vaccine. Assay: immunoSEQ multiplex PCR; the TCRdb copy retains only in-frame clones and omits some. The table lists some 130,000 clones, 93% of them singletons. Material: peripheral blood, obtained on day 0 of AZD1222 vaccination. These receptor sequences come from an adult in good health. CDR3s include the opening cysteine and the closing phenylalanine or tryptophan. Fields, in order: clone size, V gene, J gene, D gene, CDR3 protein, CDR3 DNA. A D gene is named only where the DNA matches it firmly. Clone size is shown for a subset of rows, as once, few, many or a class of expanded clone.

abundance: NA
v_gene: TRBV6-2/TRBV6-3
j_gene: TRBJ2-5
d_gene: NA
CDR3aa: CASSYSGRTQETQYF
CDR3nt: TGTGCCAGCAGTTATTCCGGACGGACTCAAGAGACCCAGTACTTC

abundance: NA
v_gene: TRBV3-1/TRBV3-2
j_gene: TRBJ1-1
d_gene: TRBD1
CDR3aa: CASSQGQANTEAFF
CDR3nt: TGTGCCAGCAGCCAGGGACAGGCGAACACTGAAGCTTTCTTT

abundance: NA
v_gene: TRBV11-3
j_gene: TRBJ1-6
d_gene: NA
CDR3aa: CASSSGQLDSPLHF
CDR3nt: TGTGCCAGCAGCTCCGGACAGTTGGATTCACCCCTCCACTTT

abundance: NA
v_gene: TRBV11-3
j_gene: TRBJ2-5
d_gene: TRBD2
CDR3aa: CASSSRTSGRRETQYF
CDR3nt: TGTGCCAGCAGCTCCCGGACTAGCGGGAGAAGGGAGACCCAGTACTTC

abundance: NA
v_gene: TRBV29-1
j_gene: TRBJ2-7
d_gene: NA
CDR3aa: CSVGDLEQYF
CDR3nt: TGCAGCGTTGGAGACTTGGAGCAGTACTTC

abundance: NA
v_gene: TRBV11-2
j_gene: TRBJ2-7
d_gene: TRBD2
CDR3aa: CASSTRTSGSYEQYF
CDR3nt: TGTGCCAGCAGCACCCGGACTAGCGGGAGCTACGAGCAGTACTTC

abundance: once
v_gene: TRBV20-1
j_gene: TRBJ2-3
d_gene: TRBD2
CDR3aa: CSASKASGRDTQYF
CDR3nt: TGCAGTGCTAGTAAGGCTAGCGGGAGGGATACGCAGTATTTT

abundance: NA
v_gene: TRBV29-1
j_gene: TRBJ1-2
d_gene: NA
CDR3aa: CSAVRAEVDGYTF
CDR3nt: TGCAGCGCCGTACGGGCGGAAGTAGATGGCTACACCTTC

abundance: NA
v_gene: TRBV7-3
j_gene: TRBJ2-3
d_gene: NA
CDR3aa: CASSPGESRATQYF
CDR3nt: TGTGCCAGCAGCCCTGGTGAGAGTCGGGCTACGCAGTATTTT

abundance: NA
v_gene: TRBV19
j_gene: TRBJ2-7
d_gene: TRBD2
CDR3aa: CASSVRTSGSREQYF
CDR3nt: TGTGCCAGTAGTGTACGGACTAGCGGGAGCCGAGAGCAGTACTTC

abundance: NA
v_gene: TRBV6-5
j_gene: TRBJ1-6
d_gene: NA
CDR3aa: CASSQTGIARSLHF
CDR3nt: TGTGCCAGCAGCCAGACGGGGATTGCTCGCTCCCTCCACTTT

abundance: NA
v_gene: TRBV19
j_gene: TRBJ1-2
d_gene: NA
CDR3aa: CASSRKGWTTKNSNYGYTF
CDR3nt: TGTGCCAGTAGCCGTAAAGGTTGGACAACTAAAAATTCTAACTATGGCTACACCTTC

abundance: NA
v_gene: TRBV19
j_gene: TRBJ1-1
d_gene: NA
CDR3aa: CASIPNTYTEAFF
CDR3nt: TGTGCCAGTATACCCAACACCTACACTGAAGCTTTCTTT

abundance: NA
v_gene: TRBV9
j_gene: TRBJ1-5
d_gene: NA
CDR3aa: CASSKDGQGDQPQHF
CDR3nt: TGTGCCAGCAGCAAAGACGGGCAGGGCGATCAGCCCCAGCATTTT

abundance: NA
v_gene: TRBV10-2
j_gene: TRBJ1-2
d_gene: NA
CDR3aa: CASSESMSANYGYTF
CDR3nt: TGCGCCAGCAGTGAGTCGATGTCAGCCAACTATGGCTACACCTTC

abundance: once
v_gene: TRBV6-1
j_gene: TRBJ2-7
d_gene: TRBD2
CDR3aa: CASRELLAGNSYEQYF
CDR3nt: TGTGCCAGCAGGGAATTACTAGCGGGGAACTCCTACGAGCAGTACTTC